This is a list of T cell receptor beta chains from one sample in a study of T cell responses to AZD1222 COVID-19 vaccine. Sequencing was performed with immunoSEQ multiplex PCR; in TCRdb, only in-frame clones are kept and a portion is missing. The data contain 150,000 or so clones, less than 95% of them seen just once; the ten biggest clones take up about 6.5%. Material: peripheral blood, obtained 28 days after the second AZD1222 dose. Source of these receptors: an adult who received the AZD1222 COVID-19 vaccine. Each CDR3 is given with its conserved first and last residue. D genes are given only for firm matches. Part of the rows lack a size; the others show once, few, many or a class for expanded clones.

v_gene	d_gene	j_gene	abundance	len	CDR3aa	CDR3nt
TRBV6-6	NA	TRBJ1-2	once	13	CASSSAGRWGYTF	TGTGCCAGCAGTTCCGCAGGCCGCTGGGGCTACACCTTC
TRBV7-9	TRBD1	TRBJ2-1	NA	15	CASSPPGQGWNEQFF	TGTGCCAGCAGCCCACCGGGACAGGGGTGGAATGAGCAGTTCTTC
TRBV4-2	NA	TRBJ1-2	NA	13	CASSQDSDSGYTF	TGTGCCAGCAGCCAAGATTCCGACAGCGGCTACACCTTC
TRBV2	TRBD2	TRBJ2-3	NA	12	CASILLAGSLYF	TGTGCCAGCATCCTTCTAGCGGGGTCTTTGTATTTT
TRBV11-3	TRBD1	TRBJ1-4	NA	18	CASSPAGTGNATNEKLFF	TGTGCCAGCAGCCCTGCCGGGACAGGGAATGCAACTAATGAAAAACTGTTTTTT
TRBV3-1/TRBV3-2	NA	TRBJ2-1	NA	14	CASSGGQRNNEQFF	TGTGCCAGCAGCGGAGGCCAGCGCAACAATGAGCAGTTCTTC
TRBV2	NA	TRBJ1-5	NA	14	CASTQTGSNQPQHF	TGTGCCAGCACCCAGACGGGGAGCAATCAGCCCCAGCATTTT
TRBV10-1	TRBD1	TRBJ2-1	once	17	CASSESPGQGARNEQFF	TGCGCCAGCAGTGAGTCTCCGGGACAGGGGGCGAGGAATGAGCAGTTCTTC
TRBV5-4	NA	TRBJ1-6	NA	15	CASSLGTGGSSPLHF	TGTGCCAGCAGCTTGGGAACAGGCGGAAGTTCACCCCTCCACTTT
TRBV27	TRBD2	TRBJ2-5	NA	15	CASSLLGASGETQYF	TGTGCCAGCAGTTTACTCGGGGCTAGCGGTGAGACCCAGTACTTC
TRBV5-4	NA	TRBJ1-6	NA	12	CASSRDNSPLHF	TGTGCCAGCAGCAGAGACAATTCACCCCTCCACTTT
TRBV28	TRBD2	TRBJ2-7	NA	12	CATTSGLYEQYF	TGTGCCACCACTAGCGGCCTATACGAGCAGTACTTC
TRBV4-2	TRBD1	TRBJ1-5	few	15	CASSQGGQGDQPQHF	TGTGCCAGCAGCCAAGGGGGACAGGGGGACCAGCCCCAGCATTTT
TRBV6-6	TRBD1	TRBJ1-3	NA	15	CASSYEGQGGNTIYF	TGTGCCAGCAGTTACGAAGGACAGGGGGGCAACACCATATATTTT
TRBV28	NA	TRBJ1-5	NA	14	CASSLTISNQPQHF	TGTGCCAGCAGTTTAACCATTAGCAATCAGCCCCAGCATTTT
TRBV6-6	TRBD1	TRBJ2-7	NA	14	CASTEGDRAHEQYF	TGTGCCAGCACAGAGGGGGACAGGGCCCACGAGCAGTACTTC
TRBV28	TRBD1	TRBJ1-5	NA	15	CASRGQGAGNQPQHF	TGTGCCAGCAGGGGACAGGGGGCAGGCAATCAGCCCCAGCATTTT
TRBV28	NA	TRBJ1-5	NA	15	CASSPPQGNNQPQHF	TGTGCCAGCAGTCCCCCCCAGGGGAACAATCAGCCCCAGCATTTT
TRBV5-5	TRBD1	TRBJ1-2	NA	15	CASSLADRAAYGYTF	TGTGCCAGCAGCTTGGCTGACAGGGCGGCCTATGGCTACACCTTC
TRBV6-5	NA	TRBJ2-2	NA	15	CASKLPDPVTGELFF	TGTGCCAGCAAACTTCCGGACCCTGTGACCGGGGAGCTGTTTTTT
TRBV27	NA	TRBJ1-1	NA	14	CASSSGQRGPEAFF	TGTGCCAGCAGTTCCGGACAACGCGGACCTGAAGCTTTCTTT
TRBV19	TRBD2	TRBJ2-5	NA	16	CASSETGLAGTETQYF	TGTGCCAGTAGTGAAACGGGACTAGCGGGAACAGAGACCCAGTACTTC
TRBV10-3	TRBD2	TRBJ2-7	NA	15	CAISEVSSGAYEQYF	TGTGCCATCAGTGAGGTGTCTAGCGGGGCCTACGAGCAGTACTTC
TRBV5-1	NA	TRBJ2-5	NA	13	CASSGVTQETQYF	TGCGCCAGCAGCGGCGTTACCCAAGAGACCCAGTACTTC
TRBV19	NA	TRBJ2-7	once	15	CASSTRDKSSYEQYF	TGTGCCAGTAGTACCAGGGACAAGAGCTCCTACGAGCAGTACTTC
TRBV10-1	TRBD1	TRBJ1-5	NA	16	CASSEMTGQINQPQHF	TGCGCCAGCAGTGAAATGACGGGACAGATCAATCAGCCCCAGCATTTT
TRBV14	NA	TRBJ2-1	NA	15	CASSQSGTVYNEQFF	TGTGCCAGCAGCCAGTCCGGGACCGTATACAATGAGCAGTTCTTC
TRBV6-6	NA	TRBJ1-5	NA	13	CASSPGTNQPQHF	TGTGCCAGCAGTCCAGGGACAAATCAGCCCCAGCATTTT
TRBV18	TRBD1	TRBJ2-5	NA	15	CASSRTGTEQETQYF	TGTGCCAGCTCACGGACTGGGACAGAACAAGAGACCCAGTACTTC
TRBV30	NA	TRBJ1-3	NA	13	CAWSTGGSNTIYF	TGTGCCTGGAGCACTGGAGGTTCAAACACCATATATTTT
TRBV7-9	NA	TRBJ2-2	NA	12	CASSPYTGELFF	TGTGCCAGCAGCCCCTACACCGGGGAGCTGTTTTTT
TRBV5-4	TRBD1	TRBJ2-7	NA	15	CASSPRDRRAAEQYF	TGTGCCAGCAGCCCCCGGGACAGGCGTGCCGCCGAGCAGTACTTC
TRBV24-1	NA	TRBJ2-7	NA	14	CATSDQGPPYEQYF	TGTGCCACCAGTGATCAGGGTCCCCCCTACGAGCAGTACTTC